This paragraph covers one TCR beta chain sequence. The data were obtained in a study of immune heterogeneity within non-small cell lung tumors. Study overall: Tumors were classified as 4 squamous cell carcinomas, approximately 10 non-squamous carcinomas and 1 not otherwise specified.

TCR beta CDR3 regions came from multiplex PCR with 32 forward V and 13 reverse J primers. TCRdb itself ran the multiplex PCR reads through MiXCR, one entry per CDR3 protein. The sample gives fewer than 25,000 distinct CDR3 sequences, approximately 30% of which show up once; around 3.9% is in the top ten. Template material for each sample was 550 to 650 ng of bulk tumor genomic DNA. While surgery was under way, several biopsies spaced far apart were taken per primary tumor. The study enrolled patients with untreated, newly diagnosed non-small cell lung cancer who underwent curative surgery. The study drew donors from newly diagnosed non-small cell lung cancer patients having surgery with curative intent. Per germline, CDR1 SGHTA and CDR2 FQGTGA. The CDR3 is made up of 14 amino acids.

The specimen was lung tumor tissue. The TCR was taken from a man aged 35-49 years with non-small cell lung cancer. The V gene is TRBV7-3, the J gene TRBJ2-3; 7 nucleotides agree with TRBD2. This CDR3 reads CDGSLNGRTDTQYF. In DNA, the CDR3 is TGTGACGGCAGCTTAAACGGGAGGACAGATACGCAGTATTTT.